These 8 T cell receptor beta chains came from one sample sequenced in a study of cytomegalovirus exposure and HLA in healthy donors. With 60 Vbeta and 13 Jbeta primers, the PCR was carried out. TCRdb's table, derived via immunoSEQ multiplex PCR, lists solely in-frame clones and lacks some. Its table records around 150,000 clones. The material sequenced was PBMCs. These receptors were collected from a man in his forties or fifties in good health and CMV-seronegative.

CDR3 protein: CASSRGGSSYNEQFF. The CDR3 DNA follows: TGTGCCAGCTCTAGGGGGGGGAGCTCCTACAATGAGCAGTTCTTC. This chain uses TRBV25-1 with TRBJ2-1, with D perhaps matching TRBD2 (7 bases). The germline gives CDR1 MGHDK, CDR2 SYGVNS. The CDR3 contains 15 residues. Deletions cut 8 bases from V and 0 bases from J, with 14 bases between.

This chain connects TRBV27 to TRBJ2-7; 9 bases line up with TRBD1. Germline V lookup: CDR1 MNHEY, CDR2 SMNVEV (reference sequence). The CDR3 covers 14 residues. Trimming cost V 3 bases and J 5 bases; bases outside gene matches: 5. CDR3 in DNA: TGTGCCAGCAGTTTGGGACAGGGCAGCCACGAGCAGTACTTC. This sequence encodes CASSLGQGSHEQYF.

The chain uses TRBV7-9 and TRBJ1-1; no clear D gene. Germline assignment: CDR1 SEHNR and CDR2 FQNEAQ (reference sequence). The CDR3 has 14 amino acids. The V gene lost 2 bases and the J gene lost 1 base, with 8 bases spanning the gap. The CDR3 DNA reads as TGTGCCAGCAGCTTACATGGAGCGAACACTGAAGCTTTCTTT. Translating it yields CASSLHGANTEAFF.

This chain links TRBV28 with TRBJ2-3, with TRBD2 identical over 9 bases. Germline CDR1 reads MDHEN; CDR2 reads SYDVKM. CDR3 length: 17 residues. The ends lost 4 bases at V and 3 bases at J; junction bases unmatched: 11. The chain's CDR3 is CASSSGGGVMRTDTQYF. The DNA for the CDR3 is TGTGCCAGCAGTTCGGGCGGGGGGGTGATGCGGACAGATACGCAGTATTTT.

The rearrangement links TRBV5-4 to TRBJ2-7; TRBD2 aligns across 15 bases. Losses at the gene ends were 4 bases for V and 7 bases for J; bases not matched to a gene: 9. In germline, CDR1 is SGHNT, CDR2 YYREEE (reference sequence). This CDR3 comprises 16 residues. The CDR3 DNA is TGTGCCAGCAGCCGCTGGGGACTAGCGGGGGGTGGGGAGCAGTACTTC. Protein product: CASSRWGLAGGGEQYF.

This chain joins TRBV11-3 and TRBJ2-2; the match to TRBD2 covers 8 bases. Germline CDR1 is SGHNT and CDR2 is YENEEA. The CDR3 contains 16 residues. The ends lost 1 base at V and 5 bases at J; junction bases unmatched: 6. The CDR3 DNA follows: TGTGCCAGCAGCTTAGGGGTAGCGGGGTTAACCGGGGAGCTGTTTTTT. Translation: CASSLGVAGLTGELFF.

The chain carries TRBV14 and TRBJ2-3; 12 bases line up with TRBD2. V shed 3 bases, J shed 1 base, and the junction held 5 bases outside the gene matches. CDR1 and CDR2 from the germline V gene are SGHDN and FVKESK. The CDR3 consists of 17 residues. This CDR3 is CASSHLAGGLGTDTQYF. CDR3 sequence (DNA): TGTGCCAGCAGCCACCTAGCGGGGGGGCTTGGCACAGATACGCAGTATTTT.

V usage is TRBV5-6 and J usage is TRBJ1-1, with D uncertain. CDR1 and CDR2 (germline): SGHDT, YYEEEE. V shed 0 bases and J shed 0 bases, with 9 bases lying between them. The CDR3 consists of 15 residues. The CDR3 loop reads CASSLGAVMNTEAFF. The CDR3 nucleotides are TGTGCCAGCAGCTTGGGGGCAGTCATGAACACTGAAGCTTTCTTT.